The T cell receptor (beta chain) under discussion was sequenced for a study of shared clonotypes between healthy human individuals. As defined, naive CD8 cells were CD45RO-negative and positively selected for CCR7, with terminally differentiated effector memory CD45RA+ cells excluded. The donors, healthy adults who were HIV-negative, had experienced no recent acute infections or vaccinations. Concerning this clone: Its antigen is not identified.

General study results and limits: The expectation was that sequencing depth would affect clonotype sharing among donors.

With V trimmed by 6 bases and J by 2 bases, 10 bases remained unmatched. The CDR3 is 15 amino acids. Germline CDR1 and CDR2: MDHEN and SYDVKM. Clones were sequenced by immunoSEQ multiplex PCR, and TCRdb holds only the in-frame ones, with some missing. Of 2 million to 2.5 million clones listed, about 93% are singletons. The chain joins TRBV28 to TRBJ2-7; TRBD1 matches 7 bases. This receptor was taken from a man aged 18 to 29 in good health. Some clones in this sample may be carry-over from other donors' samples. The sequencing input was naive CD8+ T cells from PBMCs. The CDR3 DNA sequence: TGTGCCAGCAGACGCCCAGGGGGATCCCCCTACGAGCAGTACTTC. This gives the protein CASRRPGGSPYEQYF.